This T cell receptor beta chain was captured in a study of neurological immune-mediated disorders. Study-wide results and limits: Multiple sclerosis, the disease with the least TCR clonal expansion, fell below healthy controls, whereas HTLV-1-associated myelopathy showed the most.

The CDR3 has 20 residues. The V end was cut by 1 base, the J end by 1 base, with 25 bases between. Germline assignment: CDR1 SGHNT and CDR2 YENEEA. This clonotype was found a few times. No antigen is known for it. The authors made cDNA by 5'RACE with 10-nucleotide random UMIs. One entry per CDR3 protein, called by TCRdb with MiXCR from the 5' RACE reads. This sample carries roughly 30,000 distinct CDR3 sequences, approximately 5% of them seen once, and the ten largest clones take approximately 2.1%. The receptor comes from a woman aged 45-59 years in good health. What was sequenced was CD4+ T cells from blood. The chain uses TRBV11-3 and TRBJ1-1, with TRBD1 as a possible D gene (6 bases). The CDR3 loop reads CASSLGRGWGRGRWNTEAFF. The DNA for the CDR3 is TGTGCCAGCAGCTTAGGCCGGGGGTGGGGGCGAGGAAGGTGGAACACTGAAGCTTTCTTT.